This T cell receptor beta chain was retrieved from a study of cytomegalovirus exposure and HLA in healthy donors. Turning to this clone: Antigen: not known.

13 Jbeta primers and 60 Vbeta primers were used for the PCR. Original processing notes: Later, 80 million or so unique TCR beta chains were counted in an analysis, and 8.5 million to 13 million of them were shared. Profiling relied on immunoSEQ multiplex PCR, and the TCRdb table lists in-frame clones only, not all of them. The V and J calls and the clone size are those of that table, but D and trimming were determined from the DNA. The sample gives nearly 200,000 clones, around 83% of which show up once; under 7.5% is in the top ten. General study findings and limits: There were several of the most significant clusters that appeared linked to common viral pathogens in a later analysis. Presence/absence analyses rested on an assumption that sequencing depth was roughly uniform across donors. About 150 TCR beta chains were listed as cytomegalovirus-associated.

There are 14 residues in the CDR3. This TCR derives from a woman in her fifties or sixties in good health and CMV-seropositive. The sequenced sample consisted of PBMCs. The V call is TRBV21-1, the J call TRBJ1-2; no DNA check was done on the table's D call, TRBD1. TRBV21-1 is classified as a pseudogene. CDR3 residues: CASSKRDRKDGYTF. The CDR3 DNA sequence: TGTGCCAGCAGCAAACGAGACAGAAAAGATGGCTACACCTTC.